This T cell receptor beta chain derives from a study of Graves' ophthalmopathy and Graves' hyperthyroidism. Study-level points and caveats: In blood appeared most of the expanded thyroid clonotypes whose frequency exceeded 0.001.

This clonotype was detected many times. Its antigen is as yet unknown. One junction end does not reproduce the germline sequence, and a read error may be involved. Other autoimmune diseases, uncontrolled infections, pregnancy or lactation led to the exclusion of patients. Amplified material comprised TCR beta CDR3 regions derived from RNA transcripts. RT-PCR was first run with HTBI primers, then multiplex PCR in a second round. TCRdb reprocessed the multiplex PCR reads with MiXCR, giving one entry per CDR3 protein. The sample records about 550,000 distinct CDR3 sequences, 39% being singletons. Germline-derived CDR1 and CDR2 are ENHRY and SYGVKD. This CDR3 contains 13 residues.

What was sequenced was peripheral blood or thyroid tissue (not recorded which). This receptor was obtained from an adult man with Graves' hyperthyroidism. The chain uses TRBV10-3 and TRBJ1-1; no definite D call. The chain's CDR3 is CAINEGGYTEAFF. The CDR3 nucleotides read TGTGCCATCAATGAGGGCGGATACACTGAAGCTTTCTTT.